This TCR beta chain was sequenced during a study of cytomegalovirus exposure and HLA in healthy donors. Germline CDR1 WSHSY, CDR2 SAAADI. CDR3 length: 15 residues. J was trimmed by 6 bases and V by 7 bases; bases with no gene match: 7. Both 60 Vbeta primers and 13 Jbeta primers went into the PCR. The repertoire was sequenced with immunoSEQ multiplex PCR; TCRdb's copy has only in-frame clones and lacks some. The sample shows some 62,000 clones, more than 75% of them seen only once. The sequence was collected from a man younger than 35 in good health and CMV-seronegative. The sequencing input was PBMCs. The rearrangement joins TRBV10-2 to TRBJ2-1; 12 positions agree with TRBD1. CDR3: CASKSRDRGLNEQFF. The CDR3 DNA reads TGCGCCAGCAAAAGCCGGGACAGGGGGCTCAATGAGCAGTTCTTC.